This is a list of T cell receptor beta chains from one sample in a study of preoperative IRX-2 immunotherapy in early breast cancer. Method: immunoSEQ multiplex PCR; TCRdb's copy keeps in-frame clones and lacks some. The sample includes some 30,000 clones, roughly 89% of them seen just once. Specimen: tumor tissue, collected after IRX-2 immunotherapy. These receptors were taken from a human donor with breast cancer. CDR3s include the opening cysteine and the closing phenylalanine or tryptophan. The D gene is left open where the match is weak. Size is omitted from some rows. Given values are once, few, many or a class for expanded clones.

j_gene: TRBJ1-1
abundance: -
d_gene: -
v_gene: TRBV28
CDR3aa: CASSSPGRYTEAFF
CDR3nt: TGTGCCAGCAGTTCCCCGGGACGGTACACTGAAGCTTTCTTT

j_gene: TRBJ2-3
abundance: -
d_gene: -
v_gene: TRBV6-8
CDR3aa: CASSYPVADTQYF
CDR3nt: TGTGCCAGCAGTTACCCAGTAGCAGATACGCAGTATTTT

j_gene: TRBJ1-2
abundance: -
d_gene: -
v_gene: TRBV30
CDR3aa: CAWSVNGPPEDYTF
CDR3nt: TGTGCCTGGAGTGTAAATGGGCCGCCAGAGGACTACACCTTC

j_gene: TRBJ2-3
abundance: -
d_gene: TRBD2
v_gene: TRBV11-1
CDR3aa: CASSLALAGTTDTQYF
CDR3nt: TGTGCCAGCAGCTTGGCCCTAGCGGGGACCACAGATACGCAGTATTTT

j_gene: TRBJ1-6
abundance: -
d_gene: -
v_gene: TRBV23-1
CDR3aa: CASSQAPHISSYNSPLHF
CDR3nt: TGCGCCAGCAGCCAAGCCCCGCACATAAGCTCCTATAATTCACCCCTCCACTTT

j_gene: TRBJ2-2
abundance: few
d_gene: -
v_gene: TRBV6-8
CDR3aa: CASSYSSGPENTGELFF
CDR3nt: TGTGCCAGCAGTTACTCCTCAGGGCCGGAGAACACCGGGGAGCTGTTTTTT

j_gene: TRBJ1-6
abundance: -
d_gene: -
v_gene: TRBV11-3
CDR3aa: CASSDSHYNSPLHF
CDR3nt: TGTGCCAGCAGCGACAGCCACTATAATTCACCCCTCCACTTT

j_gene: TRBJ1-4
abundance: -
d_gene: -
v_gene: TRBV10-3
CDR3aa: CAISEMDGGSEKLFF
CDR3nt: TGTGCCATCAGTGAGATGGACGGGGGGTCTGAAAAACTGTTTTTT

j_gene: TRBJ2-2
abundance: -
d_gene: -
v_gene: TRBV23-1
CDR3aa: CASSLTGSYTGELFF
CDR3nt: TGCGCCAGCAGCTTGACCGGGTCCTACACCGGGGAGCTGTTTTTT

j_gene: TRBJ1-1
abundance: -
d_gene: TRBD1
v_gene: TRBV12-5
CDR3aa: CASGLVQPRPGQRYTEAFF
CDR3nt: TGTGCTAGTGGTTTGGTACAGCCCCGACCGGGACAGAGATACACTGAAGCTTTCTTT

j_gene: TRBJ1-2
abundance: once
d_gene: -
v_gene: TRBV19
CDR3aa: CASSIRTAVVNYGYTF
CDR3nt: TGTGCCAGTAGTATCCGGACAGCCGTTGTTAACTATGGCTACACCTTC

j_gene: TRBJ1-5
abundance: -
d_gene: -
v_gene: TRBV30
CDR3aa: CAWSIVNQPQHF
CDR3nt: TGTGCCTGGAGCATCGTCAATCAGCCCCAGCATTTT

j_gene: TRBJ1-1
abundance: once
d_gene: TRBD1
v_gene: TRBV6-4
CDR3aa: CAISEGGQGSLNTEAFF
CDR3nt: TGTGCCATCAGTGAAGGAGGACAGGGGTCGTTGAACACTGAAGCTTTCTTT

j_gene: TRBJ2-1
abundance: -
d_gene: -
v_gene: TRBV6-8
CDR3aa: CASSYSSGEPYNEQFF
CDR3nt: TGTGCCAGCAGTTACTCGTCAGGGGAGCCCTACAATGAGCAGTTCTTC

j_gene: TRBJ1-2
abundance: -
d_gene: -
v_gene: TRBV30
CDR3aa: CAWARDGVNYGYTF
CDR3nt: TGTGCCTGGGCCCGGGACGGAGTAAACTATGGCTACACCTTC

j_gene: TRBJ1-4
abundance: -
d_gene: TRBD1
v_gene: TRBV11-3
CDR3aa: CASSSQGANEKLFF
CDR3nt: TGTGCCAGCAGCTCTCAGGGGGCGAATGAAAAACTGTTTTTT

j_gene: TRBJ1-2
abundance: -
d_gene: -
v_gene: TRBV23-1
CDR3aa: CASSLVGPSNYGYTF
CDR3nt: TGCGCCAGCAGCTTAGTGGGTCCTTCTAACTATGGCTACACCTTC

j_gene: TRBJ1-5
abundance: -
d_gene: TRBD1
v_gene: TRBV19
CDR3aa: CASSMGQGASQPQHF
CDR3nt: TGTGCCAGTAGTATGGGGCAGGGGGCAAGTCAGCCCCAGCATTTT

j_gene: TRBJ1-5
abundance: -
d_gene: -
v_gene: TRBV6-8
CDR3aa: CASSETGYSNQPQHF
CDR3nt: TGTGCCAGCAGTGAGACAGGTTATAGCAATCAGCCCCAGCATTTT